This T cell receptor beta chain was retrieved from a study of blood T cell repertoires in COVID-19. Study as a whole: COVID-19 samples from acute and convalescent phases originated in the United States, Italy and Spain.

The ends lost 8 bases at V and 5 bases at J; junction bases unmatched: 5. The CDR3 contains 14 residues. The germline gives CDR1 SGHNT, CDR2 YENEEA. Original handling: Amplification of reference gene primers provided the estimated nucleated cell counts. Profiling relied on immunoSEQ multiplex PCR, and the TCRdb table lists in-frame clones only, not all of them. That table supplies the V and J calls and clone size; D and trimming were determined from the DNA. The sample lists tens of thousands of clones; 86% were seen once. The sample was peripheral blood. This clonotype was obtained from an elderly man with acute or convalescent COVID-19. The rearrangement joins TRBV11-3 to TRBJ2-2; 10 nucleotides align to TRBD1. The CDR3 sequence is CASQTGGITGELFF. CDR3 DNA: TGTGCCAGCCAGACAGGGGGCATTACCGGGGAGCTGTTTTTT.